Detailed here is one T cell receptor beta chain. The sample originates from a study of Ad26.COV2.S vaccination and SARS-CoV-2 variants. As for the study in general: Ad26.COV2.S given intramuscularly, once or twice 56 days apart.

Assay used: immunoSEQ multiplex PCR; TCRdb lists only in-frame clones, some missing. The sample has a few hundred thousand clones; roughly 85% are singletons. Treatment of the sample: roughly 20 received Ad26.COV2.S at low or high dose, single or two shots; 5 received placebo; per-sample allocation not given. After the first vaccine or placebo injection, samples were drawn on day 63. The CDR3 has 13 amino acids. Trimming removed 6 bases from V and 2 bases from J, with 11 bases in between. Germline-derived CDR1 and CDR2 are MNHEY and SMNVEV (reference sequence). This clonotype was obtained from a person aged 18-60 years who received the Ad26.COV2.S COVID-19 vaccine or a placebo. The specimen comprised peripheral blood, sampled in a trial of Ad26.COV2.S vaccine versus placebo. The V and J genes are TRBV27 and TRBJ2-7; tentatively, D is TRBD1 or TRBD2 (7 bases each). The CDR3 DNA reads as TGTGCCAGCAGCAGGGGGGGAGCCTACGAGCAGTACTTC. This codes for CASSRGGAYEQYF.